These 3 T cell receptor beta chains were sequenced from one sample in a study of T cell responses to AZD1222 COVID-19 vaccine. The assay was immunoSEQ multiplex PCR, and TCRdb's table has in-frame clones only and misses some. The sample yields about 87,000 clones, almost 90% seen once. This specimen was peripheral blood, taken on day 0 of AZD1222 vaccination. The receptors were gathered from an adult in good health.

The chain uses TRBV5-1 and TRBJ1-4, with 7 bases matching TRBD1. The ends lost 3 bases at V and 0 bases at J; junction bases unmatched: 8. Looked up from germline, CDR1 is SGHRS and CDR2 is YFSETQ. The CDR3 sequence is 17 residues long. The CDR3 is CASSSQGQFATNEKLFF. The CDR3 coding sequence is TGCGCCAGCAGCTCCCAGGGACAGTTTGCAACTAATGAAAAACTGTTTTTT.

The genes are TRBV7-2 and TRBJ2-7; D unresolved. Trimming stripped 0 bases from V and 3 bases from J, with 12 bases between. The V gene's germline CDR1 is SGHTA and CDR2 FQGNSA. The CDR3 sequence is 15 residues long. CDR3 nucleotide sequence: TGTGCCAGCAGCTTAGCGGGCGACCCCGGCTACGAGCAGTACTTC. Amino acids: CASSLAGDPGYEQYF.

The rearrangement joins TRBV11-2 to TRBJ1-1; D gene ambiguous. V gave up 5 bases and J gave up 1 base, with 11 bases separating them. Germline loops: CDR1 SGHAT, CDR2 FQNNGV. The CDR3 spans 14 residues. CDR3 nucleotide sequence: TGTGCCAGCAGCCCTCAGAGTAGGAACACTGAAGCTTTCTTT. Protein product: CASSPQSRNTEAFF.